The clone carrying this TCR beta chain was recorded once. The antigen remains undetermined. The CDR3 spans 14 residues. The V gene's germline CDR1 is SGHAT and CDR2 FQNNGV. Trimming took 0 bases from V and 5 from J, leaving 11 bases between them. This entry is derived from a study of T cells in pancreatic ductal adenocarcinoma. Assay: immunoSEQ multiplex PCR; the TCRdb copy retains only in-frame clones and omits some. There are about 9,400 clones in the sample; over 55% occur only once, and around 25% lies in the top ten. Selected pancreatic ductal adenocarcinoma patients had undergone surgery without neoadjuvant therapy. Study-wide results and limits: Results skew toward the minority of patients with early-stage disease. Blood had more productive templates and around 8-fold more unique clonotypes than tumor.

The chain employs TRBV11-2 and TRBJ2-7; no definite D call. Sequencing was carried out using pancreatic tumor tissue. This TCR was sampled from a human donor with pancreatic ductal adenocarcinoma. CDR3 sequence (DNA): TGTGCCAGCAGCTTAGATAAACAGTTCCACGAGCAGTACTTC. It is translated as CASSLDKQFHEQYF.